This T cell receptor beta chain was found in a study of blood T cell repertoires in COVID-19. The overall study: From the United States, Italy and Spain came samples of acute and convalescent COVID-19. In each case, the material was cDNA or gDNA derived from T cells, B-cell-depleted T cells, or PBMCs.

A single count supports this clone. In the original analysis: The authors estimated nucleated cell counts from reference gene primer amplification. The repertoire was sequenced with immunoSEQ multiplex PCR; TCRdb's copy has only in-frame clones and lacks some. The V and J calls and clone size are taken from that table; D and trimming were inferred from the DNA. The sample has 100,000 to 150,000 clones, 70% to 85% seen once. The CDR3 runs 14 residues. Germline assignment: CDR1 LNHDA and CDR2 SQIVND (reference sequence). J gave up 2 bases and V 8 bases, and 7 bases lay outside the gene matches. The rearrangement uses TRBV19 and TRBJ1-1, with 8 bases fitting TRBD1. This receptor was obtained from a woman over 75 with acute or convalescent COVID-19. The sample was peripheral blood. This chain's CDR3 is CASRPGQANTEAFF. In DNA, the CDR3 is TGTGCCAGTCGCCCGGGACAGGCTAACACTGAAGCTTTCTTT.